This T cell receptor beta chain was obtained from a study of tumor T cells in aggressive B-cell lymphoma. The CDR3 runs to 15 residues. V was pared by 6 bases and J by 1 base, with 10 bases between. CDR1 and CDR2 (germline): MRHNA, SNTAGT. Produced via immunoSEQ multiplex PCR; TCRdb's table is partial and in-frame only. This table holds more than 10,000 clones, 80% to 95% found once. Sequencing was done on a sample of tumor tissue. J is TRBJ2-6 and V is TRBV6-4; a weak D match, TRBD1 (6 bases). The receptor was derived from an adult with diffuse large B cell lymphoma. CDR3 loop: CASRPQGSGANVLTF. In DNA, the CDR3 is TGTGCCAGCAGACCTCAGGGGTCTGGGGCCAACGTCCTGACTTTC.